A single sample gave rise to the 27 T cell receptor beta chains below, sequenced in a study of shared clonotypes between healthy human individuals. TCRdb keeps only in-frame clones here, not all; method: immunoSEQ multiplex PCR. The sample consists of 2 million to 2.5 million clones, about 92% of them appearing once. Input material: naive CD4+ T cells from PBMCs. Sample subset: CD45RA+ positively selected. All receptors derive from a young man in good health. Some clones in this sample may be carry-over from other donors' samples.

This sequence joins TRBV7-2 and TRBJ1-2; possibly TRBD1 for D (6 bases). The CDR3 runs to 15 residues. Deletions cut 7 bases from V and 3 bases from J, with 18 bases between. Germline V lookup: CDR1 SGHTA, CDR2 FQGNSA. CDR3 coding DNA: TGTGCCAGCACCGGTGGGGGGGGCGCGGACTATGGCTACACCTTC. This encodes CASTGGGGADYGYTF.

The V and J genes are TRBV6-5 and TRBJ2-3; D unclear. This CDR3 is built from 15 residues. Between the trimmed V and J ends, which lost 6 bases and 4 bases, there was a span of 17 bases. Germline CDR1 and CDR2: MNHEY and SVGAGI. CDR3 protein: CASRTNARGADTQYF. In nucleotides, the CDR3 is TGTGCCAGCAGGACAAACGCTCGTGGGGCAGATACGCAGTATTTT.

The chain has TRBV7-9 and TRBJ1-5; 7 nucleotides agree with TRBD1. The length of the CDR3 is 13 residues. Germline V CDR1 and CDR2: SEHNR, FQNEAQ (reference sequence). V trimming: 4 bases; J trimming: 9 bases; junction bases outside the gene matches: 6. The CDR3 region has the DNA TGTGCCAGCAGCTGGACAGGCCCAGGGCCCCAGCATTTT. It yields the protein CASSWTGPGPQHF.

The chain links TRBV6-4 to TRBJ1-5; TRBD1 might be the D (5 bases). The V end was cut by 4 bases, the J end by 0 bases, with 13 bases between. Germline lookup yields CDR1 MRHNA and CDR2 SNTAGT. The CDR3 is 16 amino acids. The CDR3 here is CASSVLGANSNQPQHF. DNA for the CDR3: TGTGCCAGCAGTGTCCTTGGGGCAAATAGCAATCAGCCCCAGCATTTT.

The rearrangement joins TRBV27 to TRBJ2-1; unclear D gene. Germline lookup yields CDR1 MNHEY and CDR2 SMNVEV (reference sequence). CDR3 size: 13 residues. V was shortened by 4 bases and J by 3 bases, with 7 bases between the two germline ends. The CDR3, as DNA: TGTGCCAGCAGTTCACTCGACTACAATGAGCAGTTCTTC. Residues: CASSSLDYNEQFF.

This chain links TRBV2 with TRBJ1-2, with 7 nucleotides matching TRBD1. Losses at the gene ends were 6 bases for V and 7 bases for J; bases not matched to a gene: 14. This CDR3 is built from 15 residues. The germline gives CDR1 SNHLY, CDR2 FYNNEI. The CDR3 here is CASSAMTGFTAGYTF. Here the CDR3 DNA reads TGTGCCAGCAGCGCGATGACAGGGTTTACTGCTGGCTACACCTTC. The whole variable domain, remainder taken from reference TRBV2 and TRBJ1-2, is EPEVTQTPSHQVTQMGQEVILRCVPISNHLYFYWYRQILGQKVEFLVSFYNNEISEKSEIFDDQFSVERPDGSNFTLKIRSTKLEDSAMYFCASSAMTGFTAGYTFGSGTRLTVV.

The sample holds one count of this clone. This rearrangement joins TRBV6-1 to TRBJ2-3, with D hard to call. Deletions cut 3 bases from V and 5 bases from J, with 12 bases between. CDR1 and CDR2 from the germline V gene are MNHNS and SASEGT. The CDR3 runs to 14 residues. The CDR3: CASSEGSPRDTQYF. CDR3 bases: TGTGCCAGCAGTGAGGGCTCCCCACGAGATACGCAGTATTTT.

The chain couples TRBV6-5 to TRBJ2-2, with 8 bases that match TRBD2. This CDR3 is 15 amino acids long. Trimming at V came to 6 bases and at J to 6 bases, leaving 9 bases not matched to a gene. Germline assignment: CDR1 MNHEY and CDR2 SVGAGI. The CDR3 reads CASSLTGTSPGELFF. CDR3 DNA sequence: TGTGCCAGCAGCTTAACCGGGACTAGTCCCGGGGAGCTGTTTTTT.

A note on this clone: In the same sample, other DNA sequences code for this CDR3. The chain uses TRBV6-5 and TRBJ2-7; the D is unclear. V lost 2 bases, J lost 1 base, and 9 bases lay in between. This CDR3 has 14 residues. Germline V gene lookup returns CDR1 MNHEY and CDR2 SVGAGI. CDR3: CASSYSPSSYEQYF. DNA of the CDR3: TGTGCCAGCAGTTACAGTCCCAGTTCCTACGAGCAGTACTTC.

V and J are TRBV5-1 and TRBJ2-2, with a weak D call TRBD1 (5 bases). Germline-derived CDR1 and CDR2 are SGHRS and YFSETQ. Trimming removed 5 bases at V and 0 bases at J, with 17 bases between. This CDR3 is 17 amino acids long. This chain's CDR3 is CASRPDQGLTNTGELFF. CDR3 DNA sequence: TGCGCCAGCAGACCCGACCAGGGTCTTACGAACACCGGGGAGCTGTTTTTT.

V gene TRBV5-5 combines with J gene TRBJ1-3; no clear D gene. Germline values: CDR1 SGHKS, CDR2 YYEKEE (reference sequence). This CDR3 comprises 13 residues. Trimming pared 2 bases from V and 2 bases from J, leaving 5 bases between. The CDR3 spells CASSFLPGNTIYF. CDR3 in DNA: TGTGCCAGCAGCTTTCTTCCTGGAAACACCATATATTTT.

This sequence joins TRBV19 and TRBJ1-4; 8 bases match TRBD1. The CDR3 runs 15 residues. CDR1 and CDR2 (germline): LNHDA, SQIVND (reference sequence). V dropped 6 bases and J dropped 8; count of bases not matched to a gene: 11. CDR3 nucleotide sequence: TGTGCCAGTAGCCGGAGGACAGGGCAACGAGAAAAACTGTTTTTT. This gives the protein CASSRRTGQREKLFF.

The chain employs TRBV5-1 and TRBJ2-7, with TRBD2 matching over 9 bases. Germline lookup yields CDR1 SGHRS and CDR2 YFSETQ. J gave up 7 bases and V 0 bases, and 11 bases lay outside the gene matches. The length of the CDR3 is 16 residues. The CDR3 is CASSLGPAGGPGEQYF. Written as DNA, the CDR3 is TGCGCCAGCAGCTTGGGACCGGCGGGAGGGCCAGGAGAGCAGTACTTC.

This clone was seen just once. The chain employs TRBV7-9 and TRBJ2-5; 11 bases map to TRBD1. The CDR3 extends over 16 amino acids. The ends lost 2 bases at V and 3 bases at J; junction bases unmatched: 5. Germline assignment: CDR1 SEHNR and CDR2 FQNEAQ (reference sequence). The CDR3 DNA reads TGTGCCAGCAGCTTAACAAGGACAGGGGGCAAAGAGACCCAGTACTTC. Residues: CASSLTRTGGKETQYF.

This CDR3 reads CASSIAGGGRETQYF. The CDR3 nucleotides are TGTGCCAGTAGTATTGCCGGTGGGGGCAGGGAGACCCAGTACTTC. The chain joins TRBV19 to TRBJ2-5, with D tentatively TRBD1 (6 bases). The CDR3 runs to 15 residues. CDR1 is LNHDA, CDR2 SQIVND, per germline (reference sequence). V shed 3 bases and J shed 5 bases, with 16 bases lying between them. The whole variable domain, filled in from reference TRBV19 and TRBJ2-5, reads DGGITQSPKYLFRKEGQNVTLSCEQNLNHDAMYWYRQDPGQGLRLIYYSQIVNDFQKGDIAEGYSVSREKKESFPLTVTSAQKNPTAFYLCASSIAGGGRETQYFGPGTRLLVL.

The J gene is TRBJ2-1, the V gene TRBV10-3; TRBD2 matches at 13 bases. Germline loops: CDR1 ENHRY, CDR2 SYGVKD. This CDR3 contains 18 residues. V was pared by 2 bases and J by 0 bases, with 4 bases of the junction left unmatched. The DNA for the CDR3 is TGTGCCATCAGTGAGGGGACTAGCGGGGAGAGCTCCTACAATGAGCAGTTCTTC. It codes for CAISEGTSGESSYNEQFF.

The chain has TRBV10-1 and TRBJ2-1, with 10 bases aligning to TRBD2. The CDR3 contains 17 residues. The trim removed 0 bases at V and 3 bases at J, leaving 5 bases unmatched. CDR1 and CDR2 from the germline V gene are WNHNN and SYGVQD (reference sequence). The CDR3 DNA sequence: TGCGCCAGCAGTGAGTCGTTTGCTAGCGGGAGCTACAATGAGCAGTTCTTC. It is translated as CASSESFASGSYNEQFF.

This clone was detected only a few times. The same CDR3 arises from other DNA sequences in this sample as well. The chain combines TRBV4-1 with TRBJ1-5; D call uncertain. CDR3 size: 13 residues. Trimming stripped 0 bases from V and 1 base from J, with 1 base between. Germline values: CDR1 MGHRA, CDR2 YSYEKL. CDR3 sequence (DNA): TGCGCCAGCAGCCAAGACAGCAATCAGCCCCAGCATTTT. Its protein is CASSQDSNQPQHF.

The CDR3 region is CASSCRDRGNQPQHF. The CDR3, as DNA: TGTGCCAGCAGCTGTCGGGACAGAGGCAATCAGCCCCAGCATTTT. J is TRBJ1-5 and V is TRBV14; TRBD1 aligns across 7 bases. CDR3 length: 15 amino acids. The junction had 6 bases not matched to a gene; V was cut back by 5 bases and J by 2 bases. CDR1 is SGHDN, CDR2 FVKESK, per germline.

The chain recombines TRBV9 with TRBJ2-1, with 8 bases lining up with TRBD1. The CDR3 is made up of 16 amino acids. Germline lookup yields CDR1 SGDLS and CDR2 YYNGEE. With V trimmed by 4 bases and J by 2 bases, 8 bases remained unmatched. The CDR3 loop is CASSPQRTGPYNEQFF. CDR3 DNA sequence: TGTGCCAGCAGCCCTCAGCGGACAGGGCCCTACAATGAGCAGTTCTTC.

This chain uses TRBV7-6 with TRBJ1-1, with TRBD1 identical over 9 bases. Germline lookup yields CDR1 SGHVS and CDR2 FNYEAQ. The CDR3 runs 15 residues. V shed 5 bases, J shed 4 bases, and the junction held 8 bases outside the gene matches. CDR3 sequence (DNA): TGTGCCAGCAGCGCCCAACCGGGACAGGGCACTGAAGCTTTCTTT. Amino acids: CASSAQPGQGTEAFF.

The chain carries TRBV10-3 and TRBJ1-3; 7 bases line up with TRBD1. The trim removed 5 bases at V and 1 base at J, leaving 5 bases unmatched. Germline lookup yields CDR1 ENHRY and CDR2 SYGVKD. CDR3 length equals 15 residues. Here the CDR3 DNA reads TGTGCCATCAGTTCAGGGGGGCGGTCTGGAAACACCATATATTTT. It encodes CAISSGGRSGNTIYF.

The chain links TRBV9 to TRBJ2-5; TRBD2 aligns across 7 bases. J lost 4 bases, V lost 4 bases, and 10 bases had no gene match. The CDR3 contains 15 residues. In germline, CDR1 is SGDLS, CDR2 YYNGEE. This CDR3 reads CASSPRGGEGETQYF. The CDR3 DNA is TGTGCCAGCAGCCCGCGGGGCGGGGAGGGAGAGACCCAGTACTTC. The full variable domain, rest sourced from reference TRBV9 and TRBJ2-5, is DSGVTQTPKHLITATGQRVTLRCSPRSGDLSVYWYQQSLDQGLQFLIQYYNGEERAKGNILERFSAQQFPDLHSELNLSSLELGDSALYFCASSPRGGEGETQYFGPGTRLLVL.

CDR3 coding DNA: TGCAGTGCTAGAGGGATGGCCATTCAGTACTTC. It codes for CSARGMAIQYF. The V call is TRBV20-1, the J call TRBJ2-4; D gene uncertain. There are 11 residues in the CDR3. Germline CDR1 DFQATT, CDR2 SNEGSKA (reference sequence). Trimming pared 1 base from V and 9 bases from J, leaving 7 bases between.

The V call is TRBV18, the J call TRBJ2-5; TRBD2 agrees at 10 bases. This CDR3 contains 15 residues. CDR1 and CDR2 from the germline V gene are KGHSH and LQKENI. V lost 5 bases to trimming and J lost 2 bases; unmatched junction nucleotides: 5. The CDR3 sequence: CASSSWTSGQETQYF. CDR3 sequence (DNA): TGTGCCAGCTCATCGTGGACTAGCGGACAAGAGACCCAGTACTTC.

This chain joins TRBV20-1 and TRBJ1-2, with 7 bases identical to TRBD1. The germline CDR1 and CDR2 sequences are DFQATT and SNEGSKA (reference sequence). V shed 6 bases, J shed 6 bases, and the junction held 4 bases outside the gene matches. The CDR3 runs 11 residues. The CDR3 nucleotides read TGCAGTGCGACGGGACAGCATGGCTACACCTTC. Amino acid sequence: CSATGQHGYTF.

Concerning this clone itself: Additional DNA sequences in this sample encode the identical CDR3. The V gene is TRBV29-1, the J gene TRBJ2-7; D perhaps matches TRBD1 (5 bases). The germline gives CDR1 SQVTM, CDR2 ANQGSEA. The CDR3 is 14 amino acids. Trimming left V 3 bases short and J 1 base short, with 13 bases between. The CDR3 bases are TGCAGCGTTGATCCTGGGCAGGGTTCCTACGAGCAGTACTTC. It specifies CSVDPGQGSYEQYF.